The 11 T cell receptor beta chains reported below all come from one sample, sequenced in a study of blood T cell repertoires in COVID-19. Data came from immunoSEQ multiplex PCR; TCRdb stores just in-frame clones and leaves some out. The sample shows about 140,000 clones, approximately 79% of them seen only once. The sample comprised PBMCs or T cells enriched from blood (not recorded which). Receptors were obtained from a woman between 50 and 59 years old who had recovered from COVID-19.

The rearrangement links TRBV19 to TRBJ2-1; 9 bases align to TRBD2. The V segment lost 3 bases and the J segment 7 bases; nucleotides outside the gene matches: 7. This CDR3 spans 15 amino acids. CDR1 LNHDA and CDR2 SQIVND come from the germline V gene (reference sequence). CDR3 DNA: TGTGCCAGTAGTATGAATAGCGGGAGTCTGAATGAGCAGTTCTTC. Its translation is CASSMNSGSLNEQFF.

This chain connects TRBV9 to TRBJ2-3, with 15 nucleotides matching TRBD2. The germline gives CDR1 SGDLS, CDR2 YYNGEE. The V segment lost 4 bases and the J segment 2 bases; nucleotides outside the gene matches: 8. The CDR3 length is 18 residues. CDR3 protein: CASSLGTSGGIDTDTQYF. Written as DNA, the CDR3 is TGTGCCAGCAGCCTGGGGACTAGCGGGGGGATAGACACAGATACGCAGTATTTT.

The chain employs TRBV19 and TRBJ1-3; possibly TRBD1 for D (6 bases). The CDR3 runs 17 residues. V lost 3 bases and J lost 3, with 18 bases in between. Germline V lookup: CDR1 LNHDA, CDR2 SQIVND (reference sequence). CDR3 sequence reads: CASSMPWKTGYGNTIYF. CDR3 nucleotides: TGTGCCAGTAGTATGCCTTGGAAGACAGGCTATGGAAACACCATATATTTT.

This clone was picked up a small number of times. The chain uses TRBV18 and TRBJ1-5; D is possibly TRBD1 (5 bases). The V end lost 6 bases, the J end lost 7 bases, and 16 bases lay between the germline ends. The CDR3 is 14 residues long. Germline CDR1 and CDR2: KGHSH and LQKENI. Written as DNA, the CDR3 is TGTGCCAGCTCGGCTAATCAGGGAATGCAGCCCCAGCATTTT. Translation gives CASSANQGMQPQHF.

The rearrangement uses TRBV2 and TRBJ1-4, with D unresolved. Deletions cut 6 bases from V and 5 bases from J, with 16 bases between. This CDR3 spans 15 amino acids. CDR1 and CDR2 (germline): SNHLY, FYNNEI. CDR3 bases: TGTGCCAGCAGCGAATCGGGGAGGGAGAATGAAAAACTGTTTTTT. This codes for CASSESGRENEKLFF.

This rearrangement joins TRBV12-2 to TRBJ2-7; the listed D gene, TRBD1, was not tested against the DNA. TRBV12-2 is termed a pseudogene. The length of the CDR3 is 17 residues. Written as DNA, the CDR3 is TGTGCAAGTCGCTTAGAATGGCGGGACAGGGGGATCTACGAGCAGTACTTC. Protein: CASRLEWRDRGIYEQYF.

V is TRBV5-1 and J is TRBJ1-1; D not resolved. This CDR3 contains 15 residues. Looked up from germline, CDR1 is SGHRS and CDR2 is YFSETQ. V was trimmed by 0 bases and J by 3 bases, leaving 12 bases between them. For the CDR3, the DNA is TGCGCCAGCAGCTTGGCCGAGGGCGGGTACACTGAAGCTTTCTTT. Encoded protein: CASSLAEGGYTEAFF.

The chain uses TRBV10-2 and TRBJ2-1; 16 bases match TRBD2. The V gene end was trimmed by 10 bases and the J gene end by 2 bases; junction bases not matched to a gene: 8. The CDR3 extends over 17 amino acids. From germline, CDR1 is WSHSY and CDR2 SAAADI. In nucleotides, the CDR3 is TGCGCCACCCGAGGGACTAGCGGGAGGGCCGCCTACAATGAGCAGTTCTTC. It translates to CATRGTSGRAAYNEQFF.

The chain is built from TRBV28 and TRBJ2-7; the D is unclear. This CDR3 comprises 12 residues. V was cut by 6 bases and J by 3 bases, with 9 bases left in between. Looked up from germline, CDR1 is MDHEN and CDR2 is SYDVKM. The CDR3 nucleotides are TGTGCCAGCAGACCCCCCGGCTACGAGCAGTACTTC. This sequence encodes CASRPPGYEQYF.

The chain combines TRBV18 with TRBJ1-3; TRBD1 is a possible D gene (5 bases). CDR1 is KGHSH, CDR2 LQKENI, per germline. V was trimmed by 5 bases and J by 2 bases, leaving 13 bases between them. The CDR3 has 15 residues. CDR3 DNA: TGTGCCAGCTCAGCAGACAGTGCGCCTGGAAACACCATATATTTT. This codes for CASSADSAPGNTIYF.

The chain is built from TRBV4-1 and TRBJ2-7; 7 positions agree with TRBD2. In germline, CDR1 is MGHRA, CDR2 YSYEKL. Unmatched junction bases numbered 9, after V lost 3 bases and J lost 1 base. The CDR3 covers 16 residues. CDR3 nucleotides: TGCGCCAGCAGCCACCAACCGGGGAGGGGTTCCTACGAGCAGTACTTC. It codes for CASSHQPGRGSYEQYF.